This T cell receptor beta chain originates from a study of cytomegalovirus exposure and HLA in healthy donors (TCRdb year 2017). The study in broad terms: According to an earlier analysis of around 600 of the donors, 150 million to 200 million T cells yielded roughly 110 million unique TCR beta sequences and 250 to 350 Gb of sequence data. About 320 gigabases of sequencing data and approximately 85 million unique TCR sequences were included in an early release covering around 600 HLA-typed donors. The genetic ancestry cluster associated with self-reported Caucasian donors included 81% of the roughly 400 genotyped donors. The study aimed to test whether cataloging public T cell receptors could reveal signatures of past pathogen exposure. The T cell repertoires of under 750 subjects were profiled by immunosequencing and related to cytomegalovirus serostatus. Besides the first cohort of around 700 subjects, a separate validation cohort made up of roughly 120 different subjects was used. High-throughput TCR immunosequencing, statistical association of individual TCRs with disease status, and machine learning were combined to predict cytomegalovirus infection status. In a later analysis, previously published TCR beta repertoires from roughly 710 donors were re-analyzed and high-resolution HLA genotyping was added so that TCR occurrence patterns could be studied. The later analysis used no new phenotypic data to find candidate immune exposures, relying instead on TCR beta sequences and their occurrence across donors. In an earlier analysis of roughly 600 of the donors, high-throughput TCR beta sequencing was used to judge whether each TCR beta V gene segment behaved as functional or pseudogenic. Alongside the repertoire data, information on donor age, sex, ethnicity and CMV serostatus was compiled. A later genetic analysis used genome-wide SNP genotypes for about 65% of the 666 donors, treating that subset as a discovery cohort. Every repertoire in the discovery cohort had been generated on one and the same sequencing platform. Class I and class II HLA loci were covered by the typing at four-digit resolution. Typing coverage differed by locus: A, B, C, DRB1 and DQB1 were typed in roughly 620-640 donors, DQA1 in about 550, DPA1 in 600 to 610, and DPB1 in roughly 450. Roughly five DR-DQ haplotypes were handled as single units for association and clustering, since linkage in the cohort was strong. Across 398 genotyped donors of the cohort, an average of about 200,000 unique TCR beta nucleotide sequences per donor were sequenced, and roughly a sixth of those sequences were non-productive.

Details on this clone: There is no known antigen for this receptor. Nothing much larger sits one base from this clone, and base qualities are not available.

CDR1 and CDR2, looked up from the germline V gene, are SGHRS and YFSETQ. V is shortened by 4 bases, J by 10 bases, and the region joining them spans 12 bases. The CDR3 spans 12 residues, from the cysteine through the phenylalanine. Only CDR3 DNA is held: 36 bases, read in frame from base 1. The library was prepared using the immunoSEQ multiplex PCR assay. The multiplex PCR relied on a mix of 60 forward primers for TCR Vbeta segments and 13 reverse primers for TCR Jbeta segments. A multiplex PCR assay on genomic DNA amplified the CDR3 region of rearranged TCR beta genes. The amplified TCR beta libraries were sequenced on the Illumina HiSeq System as 87-base-pair reads. The source study handled its data this way. A later analysis tallied roughly 76 million unique TCR beta chains across the 660 or so repertoires, and approximately 12 million of those chains were shared by two or more donors. A nearest-neighbor algorithm error-corrected the raw reads and collapsed the reads into unique sequences, merging closely related sequences to remove PCR and sequencing errors. V, D and J gene segments were assigned by aligning CDR3 sequences to IMGT reference sequences. For a sequence to be retained, at least a six-nucleotide match to both a V gene segment and a J gene segment was required. A rearrangement counted as productive if the CDR3 had no stop codons and remained in frame with V and J, and every other rearrangement counted as non-productive. Following IMGT convention, CDR3 was defined as the stretch from the second conserved V-encoded cysteine up to the conserved J-encoded phenylalanine. The earlier analysis of about 500 of the donors excluded sequences that lacked an unambiguous match to a single V gene segment. An earlier analysis of under 750 of the donors called V segments functional above 56.7% productive rearrangements and segregating when the between-donor standard deviation exceeded 5%. To diagnose cytomegalovirus status from the catalog of TCR beta chain sequences, a statistical classification framework was built. V and J gene assignment, in a later analysis, came from comparing TCR nucleotide sequences with IMGT/GENE-DB human TR gene sequences. A later analysis assigned CDR3 sequences and most-parsimonious VDJ recombination scenarios with the TCRdist pipeline. In a later analysis, each TCR beta chain was defined by its CDR3 amino acid sequence together with its V-gene family, and reads lacking a unique V-gene family were excluded. As a way to deal with suspected cross-contamination and a sequencing artifact, a later analysis dropped roughly 600 nucleotide sequences that were highly shared and had low generation probability. In a later analysis, a clonal expansion index for each public chain was calculated from normalized within-repertoire ranks of inferred template counts. In a later analysis, generation probabilities were computed with a VDJ recombination model fitted to out-of-frame rearrangements, and the resulting probabilities were checked against IGoR. A later analysis scored TCR-TCR, TCR-HLA and TCR-CMV co-occurrence with hypergeometric tests, applying a repertoire-size bias correction to TCR pairs. In a later analysis, false discovery rates were estimated by permuting HLA or CMV assignments 20 times. A later analysis grouped co-occurring TCRs with DBSCAN, adding TCRdist sequence similarity when clustering within HLA-allele-positive subsets. Repertoires with fewer than 30,000 or more than 120,000 public chains were left out of co-occurrence clustering, as were five repertoires with anomalous nucleotide sharing. TCRdb's version of the immuneACCESS table is confined to in-frame rearrangements and falls short of the full clone set. An unresolved V gene accounts for under half of the shortfall where checked; the remainder is of unknown origin. V and J calls plus clone size are reproduced from that table; the DNA served to infer D and trimming. Within this sample are roughly 150,000 clones, with roughly four fifths of them counted one time only. The ten largest clones capture 4.1% of the sample.

General conclusions and limits of the study: Specific HLA alleles were associated with more than 15,000 TCR beta sequences at a false discovery rate of 0.05 in a later analysis. In vitro tests confirmed that a few of the cytomegalovirus-associated TCR beta chains recognize cytomegalovirus antigens. Most TCR sequences were seen in very few donors, while some public TCRs were found in many individuals. The classifier was reported to diagnose cytomegalovirus status with high specificity and sensitivity in both the original and validation cohorts. The earlier analysis of 450 to 700 of the donors excluded some 16 rarely observed V segments, including chromosome 9 orphons, because counts were too low. Compared with the approximately 600-donor mean, donors in an Asian-associated ancestry cluster had fewer N-insertions in productive TCRs, according to a later genetic analysis. This cohort had only TCR beta chains sequenced, and the lack of alpha or paired-chain data limited which features could be detected. It was suggested by the authors that the approach could potentially be generalized to other disease states and immunological phenotypes. Sequencing depth was assumed to be roughly uniform across donors in the presence/absence analyses, though that assumption may not hold. In a later genetic analysis, a missense DCLRE1C variant was associated with V-gene and J-gene trimming of TCR beta chains, and the association was replicated in an independent cohort. A cluster of highly shared sequence variants was judged likely to represent a technical artifact of the sequencing pipeline. In an earlier analysis of some 640 of the donors, most TCR beta V segments were observed in productive rearrangements about 90% or about 30% of the time, broadly matching IMGT annotations. In a later analysis, the rate of TCR association differed among HLA loci, with DRB1 alleles having the most associated TCRs and HLA-C alleles having the fewest. Linkage disequilibrium might explain the correlated functional status among segregating V segments, but an unknown experimental factor could not be ruled out. In a later analysis, HLA-associated TCR beta chains showed more clonal expansion and lower generation probabilities than non-associated chains that were equally common. When HLA alleles, especially DR and DQ, strongly co-occurred, TCR associations were difficult to assign to individual alleles. In a later analysis, most CMV-associated TCR beta chains were found to appear HLA-restricted, with HLA associations seemingly driven largely by CMV exposure. A further reported finding was that TCR beta sequences accurately predicted the HLA-A and HLA-B alleles for most subjects in the first cohort. Several of the top co-occurrence clusters appeared to be linked to parvovirus B19, influenza, CMV and Epstein-Barr virus, according to a later analysis. Because HLA typing was missing for some donors at each locus, association tests included only the typed subset. The study listed around 160 TCR beta chains as associated with cytomegalovirus. Immune exposure information for the cohort was limited to CMV serostatus. Some IMGT-functional V segments, including TRBV6-2 and TRBV6-3, could not be distinguished by the 87-base-pair reads and were therefore excluded.

In total, more than 500 healthy bone marrow donors made up the cohort. All cohort members were sampled while nominally healthy, although unrecorded immune exposures were likely present. The donor was CMV seropositive and belonged to the group of 250 to 350 seropositive cohort members. Each donor provided a peripheral blood sample, and peripheral blood mononuclear cells were used for TCR beta sequencing. Genomic DNA was extracted from the blood cell samples with the Qiagen DNeasy Blood Extraction Kit. This sequence was found in a man in his forties or fifties in good health and CMV-seropositive. The sequenced material came from PBMCs. The chain links TRBV5-1 with TRBJ2-1, and possibly TRBD1, on 6 matching bases. The CDR3 sequence is CASSGGQREQFF. At the DNA level, the sequence is TGCGCCAGCAGCGGGGGACAACGCGAGCAGTTCTTC.